The 2 T cell receptor beta chains below were found in one sample sequenced in a study of low-dose radiotherapy and immunotherapy resistance in tumors. Sample time point: before trial treatment. TRAV and TRBV primers primed cDNA for both TCRalpha and TCRbeta. TCR amplification ran 15 to 25 PCR cycles using constant-region and V-primer adapter primers. TCRdb re-called the reads with MiXCR, one entry per CDR3 protein. Of approximately 84,000 distinct CDR3 sequences detected, 18% appear once; the ten largest clones hold 2.8%. The sample here was PBMCs, taken before treatment. These receptors all come from a male donor with prostate cancer.

This clonotype showed up many times. The genes are TRBV2 and TRBJ2-6, with D uncertain. Germline assignment: CDR1 SNHLY and CDR2 FYNNEI. V shed 1 base and J shed 2 bases, with 9 bases lying between them. This CDR3 contains 16 residues. CDR3 residues: CASSEGLKAGANVLTF. The CDR3 DNA reads as TGTGCCAGCAGTGAAGGTTTGAAGGCTGGGGCCAACGTCCTGACTTTC.

There are many counts of this clonotype. The chain couples TRBV12-3 or TRBV12-4 to TRBJ2-7; 13 bases fit TRBD2. This CDR3 region has 15 residues. J lost 2 bases, V lost 5 bases, and 3 bases had no gene match. CDR3 region: CASSSTSGGAYEQYF. DNA of the CDR3: TGTGCCAGCAGTAGCACTAGCGGGGGGGCCTACGAGCAGTACTTC.